The sequence of this T cell receptor beta chain was determined in a study of T-cell reconstitution after alpha-beta-depleted transplantation in children. Unique molecular identifiers were used to barcode this TCRbeta library. TCRdb recomputed calls from the PCR reads with MiXCR, one row per CDR3 protein. Of 350,000 to 450,000 distinct CDR3 sequences in the sample, 13% are singletons; the top ten hold roughly 4.3%. The sample holds a few counts of this clonotype. In germline, CDR1 is SGHVS, CDR2 FQNEAQ. Trimming stripped 1 base from V and 8 bases from J, with 8 bases between. The CDR3 covers 13 residues.

This TCR derives from a human donor who donated a stem cell graft to a child with Fanconi anemia. The source material was PBMCs, sampled from the stem cell graft. The V and J genes are TRBV7-8 and TRBJ1-4; D is ambiguous. The chain's CDR3 is CASSLGRKEKLFF. The CDR3, as DNA: TGTGCCAGCAGCTTAGGCAGGAAGGAAAAACTGTTTTTT.